In its sample, the clone carrying this T cell receptor beta chain was seen once. Source study methods: Reference gene primer amplification gave estimated nucleated cell counts. Clones were sequenced by immunoSEQ multiplex PCR, and TCRdb holds only the in-frame ones, with some missing. V, J and clone size derive from that table, while D and trimming were established from the DNA sequence. The table records around 65,000 clones, around four fifths of them present only once. This sample is part of a study of blood T cell repertoires in COVID-19. Study details: Italy, Spain and the United States were the sources of the convalescent and acute COVID-19 samples. Sources were T cells, B-cell-depleted T cells, or PBMCs; the material itself was cDNA or gDNA.

V was shortened by 3 bases and J by 3 bases, with 13 bases between the two germline ends. CDR3 length equals 16 residues. Germline-derived CDR1 and CDR2 are SGHDT and YYEEEE. The clonotype was recovered from an older man with acute or convalescent COVID-19. The chain uses TRBV5-6 and TRBJ2-6, with a possible D match to TRBD1 (6 bases). Input material: peripheral blood. CDR3 amino acids: CASSSSYRVGANVLTF. DNA of the CDR3: TGTGCCAGCAGCTCCTCCTACAGGGTTGGGGCCAACGTCCTGACTTTC.